A single sample is the source of the 21 T cell receptor beta chains below, sequenced in a study of T cells in Graves' hyperthyroidism and ophthalmopathy. The source material, RNA transcripts, was used to amplify TCR beta CDR3 regions. Researchers ran a first-round RT-PCR on the TCR CDR3 using the HTBI primer set. TCRdb reprocessed the multiplex PCR reads with MiXCR, giving one entry per CDR3 protein. The sample records about 720,000 distinct CDR3 sequences, about a sixth being singletons. The sequenced sample was blood. The source is a man between 18 and 29 years old with Graves' hyperthyroidism.

CDR3 nucleotide sequence: TGTGCCAGCAGTGACCCGGGACAGGGGCCTAACTATGGCTACACCTTC. This gives the protein CASSDPGQGPNYGYTF. The rearrangement uses TRBV28 and TRBJ1-2; TRBD1 agrees at 10 bases. CDR1 and CDR2 (germline): MDHEN, SYDVKM. Unmatched junction bases numbered 6, after V lost 5 bases and J lost 0 bases. The CDR3 spans 16 residues.

In its sample, this clonotype was seen many times. The V and J genes are TRBV7-2 and TRBJ2-5; TRBD1 matches at 9 bases. The CDR3 extends over 14 amino acids. The germline CDR1 and CDR2 sequences are SGHTA and FQGNSA. J was trimmed by 3 bases and V by 5 bases; bases with no gene match: 4. For the CDR3, the DNA is TGTGCCAGCAGCAGGCGGACAGGGGAAGAGACCCAGTACTTC. This encodes CASSRRTGEETQYF.

This clonotype was observed at least ten times. This rearrangement joins TRBV20-1 to TRBJ2-7, with 8 bases aligning to TRBD2. Germline trimming cut 0 bases from V and 0 bases from J; bases unmatched to any gene: 13. The V gene's germline CDR1 is DFQATT and CDR2 SNEGSKA (reference sequence). The CDR3 extends over 18 amino acids. CDR3 in DNA: TGCAGTGCTAGAGATCAGCTAGCGGGCGCGATCAGCTCCTACGAGCAGTACTTC. Protein product: CSARDQLAGAISSYEQYF.

This clonotype was recorded many times. The genes are TRBV20-1 and TRBJ1-1; D is possibly TRBD1 (6 bases). This CDR3 region has 14 residues. Germline V gene lookup returns CDR1 DFQATT and CDR2 SNEGSKA (reference sequence). V was shortened by 7 bases and J by 4 bases, with 19 bases between the two germline ends. DNA of the CDR3: TGCAGTGGTACAGAGGGGGATCACGGCACTGAAGCTTTCTTT. It encodes CSGTEGDHGTEAFF.

This clonotype was observed many times. DNA of the CDR3: TGTGCCAGCTCACCACCGGTCCGAGCTGGCTACACCTTC. This codes for CASSPPVRAGYTF. This rearrangement joins TRBV18 to TRBJ1-2; D is unresolved. Per the germline V gene, CDR1 is KGHSH and CDR2 is LQKENI. The CDR3 runs to 13 residues. V shed 0 bases and J shed 7 bases, with 9 bases lying between them.

This clonotype was observed at least ten times. The chain's CDR3 is CASSQVREMIHEQYF. In nucleotides, the CDR3 is TGTGCCAGCAGCCAAGTCAGGGAAATGATCCACGAGCAGTACTTC. This chain uses TRBV3-1 with TRBJ2-7, with a tentative D call TRBD1 (5 bases). The CDR3 totals 15 residues. Trimming removed 1 base from V and 5 bases from J, with 15 bases in between. Germline CDR1 reads LGHDT; CDR2 reads YNNKEL (reference sequence).

This clonotype was picked up a small number of times. The rearrangement joins TRBV20-1 to TRBJ2-5; 8 nucleotides agree with TRBD2. Germline CDR1 DFQATT, CDR2 SNEGSKA (reference sequence). The V segment lost 5 bases and the J segment 4 bases; nucleotides outside the gene matches: 12. This CDR3 is built from 15 residues. The CDR3 DNA reads TGCAGTGCTCGCTTTGGAGCGGGAGTGGGAGAGACCCAGTACTTC. Its protein product is CSARFGAGVGETQYF.

This clonotype was observed many times. The V and J genes are TRBV18 and TRBJ1-1; no clear D. Germline CDR1 KGHSH, CDR2 LQKENI. Trimming cost V 6 bases and J 1 base, with 6 bases left between them. This CDR3 is 12 amino acids long. The CDR3 region has the DNA TGTGCCAGCTCGACGGCGAACACTGAAGCTTTCTTT. Its protein is CASSTANTEAFF.

In its sample, this clonotype was seen a few times. The J gene is TRBJ1-6, the V gene TRBV28; no reliable D call. This CDR3 region has 14 residues. Germline-derived CDR1 and CDR2 are MDHEN and SYDVKM. V was clipped by 6 bases and J by 3 bases, with 9 bases between them. The CDR3, as DNA: TGTGCCAGCAGGCGGCGGTTCTATAATTCACCCCTCCACTTT. It yields the protein CASRRRFYNSPLHF. Together with reference TRBV28 and TRBJ1-6, the CDR3 gives the full variable domain: DVKVTQSSRYLVKRTGEKVFLECVQDMDHENMFWYRQDPGLGLRLIYFSYDVKMKEKGDIPEGYSVSREKKERFSLILESASTNQTSMYLCASRRRFYNSPLHFGNGTRLTVT.

Many counts were recorded for this clonotype. V usage is TRBV20-1 and J usage is TRBJ2-1; the match to TRBD2 covers 10 bases. With 5 bases clipped from V and 5 bases from J, the junction kept 6 bases outside the gene matches. Germline CDR1 DFQATT, CDR2 SNEGSKA (reference sequence). This CDR3 comprises 14 residues. Written as DNA, the CDR3 is TGCAGTGCTGTTTTAGCGGGAGGCCACAATGAGCAGTTCTTC. This codes for CSAVLAGGHNEQFF.

This clonotype appeared many times. This chain connects TRBV7-9 to TRBJ2-7, with D possibly matching TRBD1 (6 bases). V lost 4 bases and J 2 bases, leaving 9 bases between the germline ends. CDR1 is SEHNR, CDR2 FQNEAQ, per germline (reference sequence). The CDR3 covers 13 residues. This CDR3 reads CASSSDSPYEQYF. The CDR3 nucleotides are TGTGCCAGCAGCTCGGACAGTCCCTACGAGCAGTACTTC.

This clonotype has a handful of counts. This chain connects TRBV10-3 to TRBJ2-7; 11 nucleotides line up with TRBD2. The CDR3 totals 15 residues. Germline lookup yields CDR1 ENHRY and CDR2 SYGVKD. V dropped 5 bases and J dropped 6; count of bases not matched to a gene: 9. Written as DNA, the CDR3 is TGTGCCATCAGTCCTAGCGGGAGGCTCCCGGGCGAGCAGTACTTC. Amino acid sequence: CAISPSGRLPGEQYF.

This clonotype was seen many times. The rearrangement links TRBV30 to TRBJ1-6, with D possibly TRBD1 on 5 matching bases. Germline assignment: CDR1 GTSNPN and CDR2 SVGIG (reference sequence). CDR3 length: 13 residues. Trimming removed 6 bases at V and 7 bases at J, with 13 bases between. Here the CDR3 DNA reads TGTGCCTGCCGGACACCGGGGAATTCACCCCTCCACTTT. It codes for CACRTPGNSPLHF.

The chain couples TRBV13 to TRBJ2-6; D uncertain. This CDR3 is 16 amino acids long. Deletions cut 2 bases from V and 7 bases from J, with 15 bases between. The germline V gene encodes CDR1 PRHDT and CDR2 FYEKMQ (reference sequence). CDR3 bases: TGTGCCAGCAGCTTAAGCGCTGGAGCTCAAGCCAACGTCCTGACTTTC. Protein: CASSLSAGAQANVLTF.

The sample holds a few counts of this clonotype. V is TRBV24-1 and J is TRBJ2-2, with D maybe TRBD2 (6 bases). The length of the CDR3 is 16 residues. The V end lost 9 bases, the J end lost 5 bases, and 21 bases lay between the germline ends. Looked up from germline, CDR1 is KGHDR and CDR2 is SFDVKD. Here the CDR3 reads CATGIAEGIGTGELFF. For the CDR3, the DNA is TGTGCCACCGGGATAGCGGAAGGGATAGGGACCGGGGAGCTGTTTTTT.

This clonotype was seen only a few times. The chain links TRBV13 to TRBJ1-6, with 8 bases that match TRBD1. Germline CDR1 is PRHDT and CDR2 is FYEKMQ (reference sequence). V shed 3 bases, J shed 7 bases, and the junction held 2 bases outside the gene matches. The CDR3 contains 14 residues. The CDR3 protein is CASSLDRENSPLHF. CDR3 bases: TGTGCCAGCAGCTTGGACAGGGAGAATTCACCCCTCCACTTT.

Of note for this clonotype: An end of the junction does not agree with germline; a read error may underlie this. The chain carries TRBV5-5 and TRBJ1-2; TRBD1 is a possible D gene (5 bases). CDR1 is SGHKS, CDR2 YYEKEE, per germline (reference sequence). This CDR3 has 12 residues. The DNA of the CDR3 is TGTGCCAGCAGCTCCGGACACTATGGCTACGCCTTC. It translates to CASSSGHYGYAF.

CDR3 sequence: CASSQGHGTSGYGYTF. CDR3 DNA: TGTGCCAGCAGCCAAGGGCATGGGACTTCCGGATATGGCTACACCTTC. The chain couples TRBV4-2 to TRBJ1-2; D possibly corresponds to TRBD1 (5 bases). Between the trimmed V and J ends, which lost 1 base and 5 bases, there was a span of 17 bases. Germline CDR1 and CDR2: LGHNA and YNFKEQ. The CDR3 has 16 amino acids.

This clonotype has at least ten counts. The rearrangement joins TRBV10-2 to TRBJ2-1; D not resolved. V gave up 0 bases and J gave up 5 bases, with 8 bases separating them. This CDR3 contains 14 residues. From germline, CDR1 is WSHSY and CDR2 SAAADI. CDR3 nucleotides: TGCGCCAGCAGTGAGTCTAACTGGGACAATGAGCAGTTCTTC. This translates into CASSESNWDNEQFF.

This chain connects TRBV18 to TRBJ2-2, with D hard to call. Trimming took 2 bases from V and 3 from J, leaving 10 bases between them. Per germline, CDR1 KGHSH and CDR2 LQKENI. CDR3 size: 15 residues. CDR3 amino acids: CASSPRVSDTGELFF. CDR3 sequence (DNA): TGTGCCAGCTCACCAAGGGTTTCGGACACCGGGGAGCTGTTTTTT.

This clonotype was counted at least ten times. The J gene is TRBJ2-7, the V gene TRBV28, with D perhaps matching TRBD2 (6 bases). The CDR3 is 15 amino acids. Trimming cost V 7 bases and J 3 bases, with 19 bases left between them. Germline assignment: CDR1 MDHEN and CDR2 SYDVKM. The CDR3 is CASTGSREPGYEQYF. CDR3 in DNA: TGTGCCAGCACCGGGTCCCGGGAGCCCGGCTACGAGCAGTACTTC. The full variable domain, in which reference TRBV28 and TRBJ2-7 provide the parts outside the CDR3, is DVKVTQSSRYLVKRTGEKVFLECVQDMDHENMFWYRQDPGLGLRLIYFSYDVKMKEKGDIPEGYSVSREKKERFSLILESASTNQTSMYLCASTGSREPGYEQYFGPGTRLTVT.